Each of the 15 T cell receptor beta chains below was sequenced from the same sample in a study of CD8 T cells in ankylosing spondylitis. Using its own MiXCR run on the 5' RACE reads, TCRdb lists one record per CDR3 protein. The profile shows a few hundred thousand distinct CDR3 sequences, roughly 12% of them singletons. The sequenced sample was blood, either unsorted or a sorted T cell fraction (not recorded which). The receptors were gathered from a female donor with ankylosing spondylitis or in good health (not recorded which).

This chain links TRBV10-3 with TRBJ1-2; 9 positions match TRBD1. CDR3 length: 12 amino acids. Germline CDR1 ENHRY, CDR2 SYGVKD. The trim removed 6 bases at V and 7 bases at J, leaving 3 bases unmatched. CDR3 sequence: CAISWTGVGYTF. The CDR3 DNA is TGTGCCATCAGCTGGACAGGGGTTGGCTACACCTTC.

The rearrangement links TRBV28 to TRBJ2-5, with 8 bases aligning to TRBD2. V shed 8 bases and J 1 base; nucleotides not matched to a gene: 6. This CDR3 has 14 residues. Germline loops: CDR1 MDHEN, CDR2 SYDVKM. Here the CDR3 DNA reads TGTGCCAGCGGGATAGCGGGGTCCCAAGAGACCCAGTACTTC. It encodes CASGIAGSQETQYF.

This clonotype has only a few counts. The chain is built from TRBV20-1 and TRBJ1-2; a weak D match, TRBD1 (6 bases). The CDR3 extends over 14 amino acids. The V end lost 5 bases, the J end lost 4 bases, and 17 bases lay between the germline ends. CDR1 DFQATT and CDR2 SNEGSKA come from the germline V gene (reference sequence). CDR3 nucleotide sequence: TGCAGTGCTGAAGAGGTTAAGGGGGTCTATGGCTACACCTTC. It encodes CSAEEVKGVYGYTF.

CDR3 bases: TGTGCCAGCAGCTTTGAACAGGGGGCTTGGGATGAGCAGTTCTTC. Protein sequence: CASSFEQGAWDEQFF. The rearrangement joins TRBV7-9 to TRBJ2-1; the match to TRBD1 covers 9 bases. The germline V gene encodes CDR1 SEHNR and CDR2 FQNEAQ (reference sequence). This CDR3 contains 15 residues. With 3 bases clipped from V and 8 bases from J, the junction kept 8 bases outside the gene matches.

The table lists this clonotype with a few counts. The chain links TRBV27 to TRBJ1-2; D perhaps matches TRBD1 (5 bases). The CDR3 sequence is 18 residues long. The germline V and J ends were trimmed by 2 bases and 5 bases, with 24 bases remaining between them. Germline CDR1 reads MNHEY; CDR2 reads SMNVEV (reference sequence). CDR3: CASSLSPPGRLAIYGYTF. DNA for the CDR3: TGTGCCAGCAGTTTAAGTCCCCCGGGGCGACTCGCCATATATGGCTACACCTTC.

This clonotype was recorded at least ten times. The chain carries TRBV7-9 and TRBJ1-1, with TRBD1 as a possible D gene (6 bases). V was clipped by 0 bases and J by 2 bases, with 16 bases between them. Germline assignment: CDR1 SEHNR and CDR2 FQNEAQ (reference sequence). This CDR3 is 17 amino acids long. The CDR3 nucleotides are TGTGCCAGCAGCTTAGCGGTTACAGGGAAGCCTAACACTGAAGCTTTCTTT. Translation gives CASSLAVTGKPNTEAFF.

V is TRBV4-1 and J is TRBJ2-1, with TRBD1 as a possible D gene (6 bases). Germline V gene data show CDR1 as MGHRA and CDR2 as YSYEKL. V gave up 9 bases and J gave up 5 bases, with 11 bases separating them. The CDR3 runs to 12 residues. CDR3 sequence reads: CASGGANNEQFF. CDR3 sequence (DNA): TGCGCCAGTGGGGGCGCGAACAATGAGCAGTTCTTC.

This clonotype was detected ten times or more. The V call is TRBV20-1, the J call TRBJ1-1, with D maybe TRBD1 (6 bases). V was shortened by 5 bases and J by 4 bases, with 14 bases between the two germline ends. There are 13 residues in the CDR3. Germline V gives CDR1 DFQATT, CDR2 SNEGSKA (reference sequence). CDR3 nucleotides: TGCAGTGCTCATGACAGGATGAGCACTGAAGCTTTCTTT. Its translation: CSAHDRMSTEAFF.

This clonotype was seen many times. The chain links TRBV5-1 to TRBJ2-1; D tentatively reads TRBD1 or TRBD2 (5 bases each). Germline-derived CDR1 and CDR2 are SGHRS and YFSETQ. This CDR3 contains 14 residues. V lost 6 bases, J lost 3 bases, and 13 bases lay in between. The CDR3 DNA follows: TGCGCCAGCACCTTTGGGGACGTCTACAATGAGCAGTTCTTC. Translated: CASTFGDVYNEQFF.

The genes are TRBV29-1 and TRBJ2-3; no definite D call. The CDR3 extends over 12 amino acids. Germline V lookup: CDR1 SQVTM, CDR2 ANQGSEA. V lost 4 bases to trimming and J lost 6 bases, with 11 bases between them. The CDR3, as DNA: TGCAGCGTTGGTGGAGTCTACGATACGCAGTATTTT. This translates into CSVGGVYDTQYF.

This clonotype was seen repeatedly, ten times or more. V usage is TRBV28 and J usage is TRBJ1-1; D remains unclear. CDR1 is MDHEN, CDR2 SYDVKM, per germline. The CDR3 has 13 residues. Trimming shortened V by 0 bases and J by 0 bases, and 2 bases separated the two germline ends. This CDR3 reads CASSLWLNTEAFF. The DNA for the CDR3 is TGTGCCAGCAGTTTATGGCTGAACACTGAAGCTTTCTTT.

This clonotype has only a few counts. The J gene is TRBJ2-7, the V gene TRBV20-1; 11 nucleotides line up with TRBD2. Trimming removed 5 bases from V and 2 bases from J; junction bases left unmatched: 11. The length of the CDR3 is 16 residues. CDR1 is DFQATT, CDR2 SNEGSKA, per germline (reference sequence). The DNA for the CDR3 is TGCAGTGCTTCCCGTTCGCTAGCGGGGGGTGCCTACGAGCAGTACTTC. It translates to CSASRSLAGGAYEQYF.

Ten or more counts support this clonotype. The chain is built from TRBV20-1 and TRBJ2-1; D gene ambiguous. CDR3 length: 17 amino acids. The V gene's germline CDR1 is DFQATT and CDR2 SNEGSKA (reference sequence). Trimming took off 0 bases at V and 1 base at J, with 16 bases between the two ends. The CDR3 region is CSARDRNGFQSYNEQFF. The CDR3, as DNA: TGCAGTGCTAGAGATCGAAATGGCTTCCAATCCTACAATGAGCAGTTCTTC.

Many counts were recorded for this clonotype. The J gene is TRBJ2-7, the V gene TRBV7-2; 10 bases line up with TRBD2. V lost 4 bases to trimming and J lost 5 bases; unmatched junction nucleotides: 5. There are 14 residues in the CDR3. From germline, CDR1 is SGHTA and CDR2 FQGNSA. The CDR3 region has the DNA TGTGCCAGCAGCTCTAGCGGGAGAACGAACGAGCAGTACTTC. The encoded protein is CASSSSGRTNEQYF.

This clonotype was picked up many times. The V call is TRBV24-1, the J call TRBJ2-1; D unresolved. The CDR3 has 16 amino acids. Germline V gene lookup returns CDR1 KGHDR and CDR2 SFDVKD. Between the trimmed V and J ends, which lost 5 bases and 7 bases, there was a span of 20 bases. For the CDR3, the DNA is TGTGCCACCAGTGCCCCGCGAGGCCAGCACGTAAATGAGCAGTTCTTC. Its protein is CATSAPRGQHVNEQFF.